A selection of T cell receptor beta chains follows, all from one sample in a study of CD8 T cells in Susac syndrome. TCRdb passed the immunoSEQ multiplex PCR reads through MiXCR, listing each CDR3 protein once. The sample consists of 150,000 to 200,000 distinct CDR3 sequences, more than 90% of them appearing once. The sequencing sample was made of CD4+ T cells from PBMCs. The source of these receptors is a human donor in good health. CDR3s include the opening cysteine and the closing phenylalanine or tryptophan. Fields, in order: J gene, clone size, V gene, D gene, CDR3 DNA, CDR3 protein. The D gene is left open where the match is weak. A clone size is listed for some rows: how often the clone was seen (once, few, many), or a class if it is expanded.

j_call: TRBJ1-2; clone_size: NA; v_call: TRBV9; d_call: TRBD1; cdr3_nt: TGTGCCAGCGGGGACAGGGGTGCCTATGGCTACACCTTC; cdr3_aa: CASGDRGAYGYTF
j_call: TRBJ2-3; clone_size: NA; v_call: TRBV6-6; d_call: NA; cdr3_nt: TGTGCCAGCAGACTAGGATGGGATACGCAGTATTTT; cdr3_aa: CASRLGWDTQYF
j_call: TRBJ2-7; clone_size: once; v_call: TRBV12-3/TRBV12-4; d_call: NA; cdr3_nt: TGTGCCAGCAGTTTGTCCGTTCCCTACGAGCAGTACTTC; cdr3_aa: CASSLSVPYEQYF
j_call: TRBJ2-5; clone_size: NA; v_call: TRBV6-5; d_call: NA; cdr3_nt: TGTGCCAGCGGTAGAGAGACCCAGTACTTC; cdr3_aa: CASGRETQYF
j_call: TRBJ2-3; clone_size: NA; v_call: TRBV6-6; d_call: NA; cdr3_nt: TGTGCCAGCAGTTACGGCGGGACGGGTACGCAGTATTTT; cdr3_aa: CASSYGGTGTQYF
j_call: TRBJ2-3; clone_size: NA; v_call: TRBV6-1; d_call: TRBD2; cdr3_nt: TGTGCCAGCAGGGAGCGGGGTGGCACAGATACGCAGTATTTT; cdr3_aa: CASRERGGTDTQYF
j_call: TRBJ2-5; clone_size: NA; v_call: TRBV20-1; d_call: NA; cdr3_nt: TGCAGTGCTAGAAACCCAAAGGAGGGGGTCCGCGAGACCCAGTACTTC; cdr3_aa: CSARNPKEGVRETQYF
j_call: TRBJ1-5; clone_size: NA; v_call: TRBV6-2/TRBV6-3; d_call: NA; cdr3_nt: TGTGCCAGCAGCACAGGAGCACGCAATCAGCCCCAGCATTTT; cdr3_aa: CASSTGARNQPQHF
j_call: TRBJ1-1; clone_size: once; v_call: TRBV19; d_call: TRBD1; cdr3_nt: TGTGCCAGTCATGGGACAGGCCAGAACACTGAAGCTTTCTTT; cdr3_aa: CASHGTGQNTEAFF
j_call: TRBJ1-2; clone_size: NA; v_call: TRBV30; d_call: NA; cdr3_nt: TGTGCCTCGGAAATAACACAGTATGGCTACACCTTC; cdr3_aa: CASEITQYGYTF
j_call: TRBJ1-1; clone_size: NA; v_call: TRBV29-1; d_call: NA; cdr3_nt: TGCAGCGTCAAAACGACGACGAACACTGAAGCTTTCTTT; cdr3_aa: CSVKTTTNTEAFF
j_call: TRBJ2-5; clone_size: NA; v_call: TRBV24-1; d_call: TRBD2; cdr3_nt: TGTGCCACCAGTGACTCGAGGACTAGCGGGGAGACCCAGTACTTC; cdr3_aa: CATSDSRTSGETQYF
j_call: TRBJ2-7; clone_size: NA; v_call: TRBV15; d_call: NA; cdr3_nt: TGTGCCACCAGCAAAGGGGTAGGGCAGTACTTC; cdr3_aa: CATSKGVGQYF
j_call: TRBJ1-1; clone_size: NA; v_call: TRBV3-1; d_call: NA; cdr3_nt: TGTGCCAGCAGCCTCTCAACAGGGAAGAAGCAAGCTGAAGCTTTCTTT; cdr3_aa: CASSLSTGKKQAEAFF
j_call: TRBJ2-7; clone_size: NA; v_call: TRBV7-8; d_call: TRBD2; cdr3_nt: TGTGCCAGCAGCTTATCCGCTAGCGGCCTTAGGGAAACCTACGAGCAGTACTTC; cdr3_aa: CASSLSASGLRETYEQYF
j_call: TRBJ2-3; clone_size: NA; v_call: TRBV7-2; d_call: NA; cdr3_nt: TGTGCCAGCAGCCCCAACTTGGGCGAAACGCAGTATTTT; cdr3_aa: CASSPNLGETQYF
j_call: TRBJ2-7; clone_size: NA; v_call: TRBV30; d_call: TRBD2; cdr3_nt: TGTGCCTGGAGTGTCAAGAGCGGGGGCTGGCAGCAGTACTTC; cdr3_aa: CAWSVKSGGWQQYF
j_call: TRBJ2-7; clone_size: NA; v_call: TRBV9; d_call: NA; cdr3_nt: TGTGCCAGCAGTCGCAGAGGAGAGGGCGAGCAGTACTTC; cdr3_aa: CASSRRGEGEQYF
j_call: TRBJ1-5; clone_size: NA; v_call: TRBV2; d_call: NA; cdr3_nt: TGTGCCAGCAGTGAGTCACATCAGCCCCAGCATTTT; cdr3_aa: CASSESHQPQHF
j_call: TRBJ1-2; clone_size: NA; v_call: TRBV6-5; d_call: NA; cdr3_nt: TGTGCCAGCAGTTATTTTCCGGGGGCGGCTGGCTACACCTTC; cdr3_aa: CASSYFPGAAGYTF
j_call: TRBJ2-5; clone_size: NA; v_call: TRBV5-6; d_call: NA; cdr3_nt: TGTGCCAGCAGCTTGAATTGGCAAGAGACCCAGTACTTC; cdr3_aa: CASSLNWQETQYF
j_call: TRBJ1-1; clone_size: NA; v_call: TRBV29-1; d_call: NA; cdr3_nt: TGCAGCGTTGAAGTTCTGGGAACAAAGACTGAAGCTTTCTTT; cdr3_aa: CSVEVLGTKTEAFF
j_call: TRBJ2-5; clone_size: NA; v_call: TRBV7-9; d_call: TRBD2; cdr3_nt: TGTGCCAGCAGCCGCGGGGAAGCGGGGGAGACCCAGTACTTC; cdr3_aa: CASSRGEAGETQYF
j_call: TRBJ1-5; clone_size: few; v_call: TRBV2; d_call: NA; cdr3_nt: TGTGCCAGCAGTGGACAGGGCAATCAGCCCCAGCATTTT; cdr3_aa: CASSGQGNQPQHF
j_call: TRBJ1-5; clone_size: NA; v_call: TRBV29-1; d_call: TRBD1; cdr3_nt: TGCAGCGTTGTAGGACAGGGAAGAAGCAATCAGCCCCAGCATTTT; cdr3_aa: CSVVGQGRSNQPQHF
j_call: TRBJ1-5; clone_size: NA; v_call: TRBV25-1; d_call: NA; cdr3_nt: TGTGCCAGCAGTGAGGGACTGCAGAATCAGCCCCAGCATTTT; cdr3_aa: CASSEGLQNQPQHF
j_call: TRBJ2-2; clone_size: NA; v_call: TRBV7-6; d_call: NA; cdr3_nt: TGTGCCAGCAGCCCGGAACCGAACACCGGGGAGCTGTTTTTT; cdr3_aa: CASSPEPNTGELFF
j_call: TRBJ2-3; clone_size: NA; v_call: TRBV20-1; d_call: NA; cdr3_nt: TGCAGTGCCACAATGGGGGGGACAGGCGTTTCGGATACGCAGTATTTT; cdr3_aa: CSATMGGTGVSDTQYF
j_call: TRBJ1-3; clone_size: NA; v_call: TRBV3-1; d_call: NA; cdr3_nt: TGTGCCAGCAGCCAGGGGAGAAGTGCTGAAAACACCATATATTTT; cdr3_aa: CASSQGRSAENTIYF
j_call: TRBJ1-5; clone_size: NA; v_call: TRBV27; d_call: NA; cdr3_nt: TGTGCCAGCAGTTTGGACACTCATCAGCCCCAGCATTTT; cdr3_aa: CASSLDTHQPQHF
j_call: TRBJ1-1; clone_size: NA; v_call: TRBV20-1; d_call: TRBD1; cdr3_nt: TGCAGTATGGGACAGGGGGCGTGGACTGAAGCTTTCTTT; cdr3_aa: CSMGQGAWTEAFF
j_call: TRBJ2-1; clone_size: NA; v_call: TRBV20-1; d_call: TRBD1; cdr3_nt: TGCAGTGCTGGCTCGACAGGGATTAGTGAGCAGTTCTTC; cdr3_aa: CSAGSTGISEQFF
j_call: TRBJ2-1; clone_size: NA; v_call: TRBV20-1; d_call: NA; cdr3_nt: TGCAGTGCTAATCCGGCTAGCGCAAGCTCCTACAATGAGCAGTTCTTC; cdr3_aa: CSANPASASSYNEQFF
j_call: TRBJ2-5; clone_size: NA; v_call: TRBV2; d_call: NA; cdr3_nt: TGTGCCAGCATTGGACAGCAAGAGACCCAGTACTTC; cdr3_aa: CASIGQQETQYF
j_call: TRBJ2-2; clone_size: NA; v_call: TRBV5-1; d_call: NA; cdr3_nt: TGCGCCAGCAGCTTGTTAGGCCATGTGGACACCGGGGAGCTGTTTTTT; cdr3_aa: CASSLLGHVDTGELFF
j_call: TRBJ2-2; clone_size: NA; v_call: TRBV5-4; d_call: NA; cdr3_nt: TGTGCCAGCAGCTTTGAGGTTAACACCGGGGAGCTGTTTTTT; cdr3_aa: CASSFEVNTGELFF
j_call: TRBJ1-4; clone_size: NA; v_call: TRBV30; d_call: NA; cdr3_nt: TGTGCCTGGAGTCGGACTAATGAAAAACTGTTTTTT; cdr3_aa: CAWSRTNEKLFF
j_call: TRBJ1-1; clone_size: once; v_call: TRBV7-2; d_call: NA; cdr3_nt: TGTGCCAGCAGCTTAGAGGGCAGGTGGGCTGAAGCTTTCTTT; cdr3_aa: CASSLEGRWAEAFF
j_call: TRBJ2-7; clone_size: NA; v_call: TRBV29-1; d_call: TRBD1; cdr3_nt: TGCAGCGTCGAAGCACCGGGACAGGGGGCTATCTACGAGCAGTACTTC; cdr3_aa: CSVEAPGQGAIYEQYF
j_call: TRBJ1-6; clone_size: NA; v_call: TRBV20-1; d_call: NA; cdr3_nt: TGCAGTGCTAGAGATCAAGGGCAGCCCTATAATTCACCCCTCCACTTT; cdr3_aa: CSARDQGQPYNSPLHF
j_call: TRBJ1-2; clone_size: NA; v_call: TRBV30; d_call: NA; cdr3_nt: TGTGCCTGGAGTGTGGGGACCTCAGGAGGCTACACCTTC; cdr3_aa: CAWSVGTSGGYTF
j_call: TRBJ1-5; clone_size: once; v_call: TRBV27; d_call: NA; cdr3_nt: TGTGCCAGCAGTTTATCATCTCAGCCCCAGCATTTT; cdr3_aa: CASSLSSQPQHF